Below, 3 T cell receptor beta chains from the same sample are listed, as sequenced in a study of OX40 agonist ivuxolimab in advanced cancers. Profiling relied on immunoSEQ multiplex PCR, and the TCRdb table lists in-frame clones only, not all of them. The sample has 30,000 to 45,000 clones; more than 75% are singletons. This specimen was CD4+ or CD8+ T cells sorted from blood, taken in a trial of the OX40 agonist ivuxolimab. Receptor source: an adult with an advanced solid tumor such as melanoma, head and neck, liver or kidney cancer.

The V gene is TRBV5-1, the J gene TRBJ2-2; 7 bases fit TRBD1. CDR3 length: 14 residues. V gave up 3 bases and J gave up 1 base; unmatched junction bases: 0. Germline-derived CDR1 and CDR2 are SGHRS and YFSETQ. CDR3 DNA sequence: TGCGCCAGCAGCTGGACAGGGAACACCGGGGAGCTGTTTTTT. Translated: CASSWTGNTGELFF.

V usage is TRBV28 and J usage is TRBJ1-5; D not certain. The CDR3 runs 15 residues. The V and J ends lost 10 bases and 6 bases respectively, with 22 bases between them. CDR1 and CDR2 (germline): MDHEN, SYDVKM. This chain's CDR3 is CATKFDPNPGQPQHF. The CDR3 region has the DNA TGTGCCACCAAATTCGACCCTAATCCGGGTCAGCCCCAGCATTTT.

This chain connects TRBV15 to TRBJ2-1, with D possibly being TRBD2 (5 bases). The CDR3 extends over 13 amino acids. V was cut by 0 bases and J by 16 bases, with 16 bases left in between. Germline CDR1 is LNHNV and CDR2 is YYDKDF (reference sequence). The CDR3 protein is CATSRDFSEGLFF. For the CDR3, the DNA is TGTGCCACCAGCAGAGATTTCTCCGAGGGTCTCTTCTTC.